This is a list of T cell receptor beta chains from one sample in a study of beta chain features in type 1 diabetes. Using immunoSEQ multiplex PCR, the repertoire was profiled, and TCRdb retains in-frame clones only, with some absent. Of 550,000 to 850,000 clones in the sample, under 15% were seen once. Sequenced input: naive CD4+ T cells from blood. The receptors derive from a man between 18 and 29 years old with type 1 diabetes. The CDR3 runs from the conserved cysteine through the conserved F or W. Each record gives: D gene, clone size, V gene, J gene, CDR3 DNA, CDR3 protein. The D gene is left open where the match is weak. The size field is filled for only some rows; it gives once, few, many or a size class.

>NA|NA|TRBV11-3|TRBJ1-1
TGTGCCAGCAGCTTAGGAGGGGGACGGTCAGCTTTCTTT
CASSLGGGRSAFF
>NA|NA|TRBV18|TRBJ2-2
TGTGCCAGCTCACCGGTAGCGTCCTACACCGGGGAGCTGTTTTTT
CASSPVASYTGELFF
>NA|NA|TRBV5-1|TRBJ2-7
TGCGCCAGCAGCTCGGGGTCGAATGAGCAGTACTTC
CASSSGSNEQYF
>NA|few|TRBV30|TRBJ2-2
TGTGCCTGGAGTAGTACCAGGGGCGCTTTCCACACCGGGGAGCTGTTTTTT
CAWSSTRGAFHTGELFF
>TRBD1|NA|TRBV30|TRBJ1-4
TGTGCCTGGAGTCCCGGACAGGGTAATGAAAAACTGTTTTTT
CAWSPGQGNEKLFF
>TRBD1|NA|TRBV13|TRBJ2-7
TGTGCCAGCAGCCGACCCGGGACAGGGCCCTACGAGCAGTACTTC
CASSRPGTGPYEQYF
>TRBD1|NA|TRBV9|TRBJ2-3
TGTGCCAGCAGCTTCTCAGGGGGAGATACGCAGTATTTT
CASSFSGGDTQYF
>NA|NA|TRBV4-1|TRBJ2-2
TGCGCCAGCAGCCAAGAAGGAAGCAGGGTTGGAACCGGGGAGCTGTTTTTT
CASSQEGSRVGTGELFF
>TRBD1|few|TRBV6-5|TRBJ2-5
TGTGCCAGCAGTCACAACCGGGACAGGGAAGAGACCCAGTACTTC
CASSHNRDREETQYF
>NA|NA|TRBV6-5|TRBJ1-4
TGTGCCAGCAGTTTAGGAGGAACTAATGAAAAACTGTTTTTT
CASSLGGTNEKLFF
>NA|NA|TRBV15|TRBJ2-2
TGTGCCACCAGCAGCTCCTCCCCGCGGGGGGAGCTGTTTTTT
CATSSSSPRGELFF
>TRBD2|NA|TRBV30|TRBJ2-7
TGTGCTTATCTAGCGGGGGTGACCTACGAGCAGTACTTC
CAYLAGVTYEQYF
>NA|few|TRBV27|TRBJ1-2
TGTGCCAGCAGTCCTCACCAGGGGCGCGGAGATAATGGCTACACCTTC
CASSPHQGRGDNGYTF
>NA|NA|TRBV7-9|TRBJ2-7
TGTGCCAGCAGCTTAGGGGTTTGGGACGAGCAGTACTTC
CASSLGVWDEQYF